This T cell receptor (beta chain) was sequenced during a study of graft-versus-host responses after intestinal transplantation. Study background: Every one of the recipients received anti-thymocyte globulin induction and afterwards took tacrolimus and steroids for roughly three years.

TCRdb's table, derived via immunoSEQ multiplex PCR, lists solely in-frame clones and lacks some. Of about 19,000 clones detected, about 89% appear once; the ten largest clones hold around 50%. General observations from the study: Graft-donor T cell macrochimerism coincided with high graft-versus-host to host-versus-graft clonal ratios in allografts. Levels of circulating GvH clones at their peak were associated with early post-transplant HvG declines.

Details on this clone: As yet, its antigen is unknown.

Marrow collected post-transplant originated from the posterior iliac crest or another site. Trimming took off 0 bases at V and 6 bases at J, with 8 bases between the two ends. The CDR3 spans 14 residues. CDR1 MNHEY and CDR2 SVGAGI come from the germline V gene. This specimen was bone marrow, taken about 130 days after transplant. The origin of this receptor is a human patient who received an intestinal transplant, so some T cells may come from the graft donor. The chain is built from TRBV6-5 and TRBJ1-4; D remains ambiguous. The DNA for the CDR3 is TGTGCCAGCAGTTACTCGTCGGATTATGAAAAACTGTTTTTT. Translating it yields CASSYSSDYEKLFF.